Reported below is one T cell receptor (beta chain). The V gene's germline CDR1 is MNHNY and CDR2 SVGAGI (reference sequence). The CDR3 length is 16 residues. Trimming stripped 7 bases from V and 5 bases from J, with 21 bases between. Original analysis: Amplifying reference gene primers gave estimates of nucleated cell counts. Clones were read by immunoSEQ multiplex PCR, and TCRdb kept only the in-frame ones, dropping some. V and J calls and clone size are given by that table; D and trimming were obtained from the DNA. The sample contains some 80,000 clones, roughly nine tenths of which appear only once. This entry is derived from a study of blood T cell repertoires in COVID-19. Study overall: COVID-19 samples collected from the United States, Italy and Spain covered acute and convalescent phases. Sample material is recorded as cDNA or gDNA derived from T cells, B-cell-depleted T cells, or PBMCs.

The receptor was derived from a man in his fifties or sixties with COVID-19, enrolled during active disease. The specimen sequenced was peripheral blood. This chain uses TRBV6-6 with TRBJ2-1; D is perhaps TRBD1 (5 bases). CDR3 sequence: CASTQDTLFRDNEQFF. The CDR3 coding sequence is TGTGCCAGCACTCAGGACACATTATTTAGGGACAATGAGCAGTTCTTC.